The sequence of this T cell receptor (beta chain) was determined in a study of shared clonotypes between healthy human individuals. Study details: Per donor, three plates held CD4 naive cells, three held CD4 memory, two held CD8 naive and one held CD8 memory. Study-wide findings and caveats: Sharing across four donors was seen in about 5% of naive CD4 clonotypes. All-four-donor shared clonotypes had higher generation probabilities than non-shared clonotypes did.

Sequencing used immunoSEQ multiplex PCR; TCRdb keeps in-frame clones, though not all of them. The table lists millions of clones, just over 90% of them singletons. The trim removed 6 bases at V and 0 bases at J, leaving 12 bases unmatched. Germline assignment: CDR1 MDHEN and CDR2 SYDVKM. The CDR3 sequence is 17 residues long. The CD4+ fraction was divided into a CD45RA+ naive subset and a CD45RA-negative memory subset. Comment on this clone: Its antigen is currently unknown.

V and J are TRBV28 and TRBJ2-3; TRBD2 aligns across 7 bases. Sequencing input: naive CD4+ T cells from PBMCs. The subset here: CD45RA+ positively selected. This sequence originates from a man aged 18 to 30 in good health. Some clones in this sample may be carry-over from other donors' samples. The DNA for the CDR3 is TGTGCCAGCAGGGGTTCTAGCGGAGCGGTAAGCACAGATACGCAGTATTTT. It translates to CASRGSSGAVSTDTQYF. Full variable domain (remainder filled in from reference TRBV28 and TRBJ2-3): DVKVTQSSRYLVKRTGEKVFLECVQDMDHENMFWYRQDPGLGLRLIYFSYDVKMKEKGDIPEGYSVSREKKERFSLILESASTNQTSMYLCASRGSSGAVSTDTQYFGPGTRLTVL.